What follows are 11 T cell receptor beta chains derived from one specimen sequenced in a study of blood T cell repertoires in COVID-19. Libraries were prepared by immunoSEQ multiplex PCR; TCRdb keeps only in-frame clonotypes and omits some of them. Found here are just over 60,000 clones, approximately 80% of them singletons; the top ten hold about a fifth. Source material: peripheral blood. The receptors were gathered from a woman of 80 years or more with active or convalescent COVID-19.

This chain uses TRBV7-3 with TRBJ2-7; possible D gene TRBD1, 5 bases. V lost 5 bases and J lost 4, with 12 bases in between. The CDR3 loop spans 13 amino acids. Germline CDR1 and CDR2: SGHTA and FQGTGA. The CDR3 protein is CASSLSGAYEQYF. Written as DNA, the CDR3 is TGTGCCAGCAGCCTCTCTGGGGCTTACGAGCAGTACTTC.

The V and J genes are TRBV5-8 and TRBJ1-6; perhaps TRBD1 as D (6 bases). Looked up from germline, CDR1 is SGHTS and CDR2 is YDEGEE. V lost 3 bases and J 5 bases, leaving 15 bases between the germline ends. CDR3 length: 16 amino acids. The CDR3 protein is CASSYGQPLNNSPLHF. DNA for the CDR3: TGTGCCAGCAGCTACGGACAGCCGTTAAATAATTCACCCCTCCACTTT.

The CDR3 bases are TGCGCCAGCAGTGAGGCAAGGGGGCTTGGGGGAAGTGGGTCACCCCTCCACTTT. Amino acids: CASSEARGLGGSGSPLHF. The chain links TRBV10-2 to TRBJ1-6; 7 bases align to TRBD1. The CDR3 is 18 amino acids. The germline gives CDR1 WSHSY, CDR2 SAAADI. The V gene end was trimmed by 2 bases and the J gene end by 10 bases; junction bases not matched to a gene: 17.

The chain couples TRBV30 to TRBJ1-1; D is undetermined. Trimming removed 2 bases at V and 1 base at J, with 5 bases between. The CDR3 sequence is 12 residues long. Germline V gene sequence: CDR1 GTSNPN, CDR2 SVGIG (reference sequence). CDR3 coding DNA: TGTGCCTGGAGTACAACGAACACTGAAGCTTTCTTT. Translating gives CAWSTTNTEAFF.

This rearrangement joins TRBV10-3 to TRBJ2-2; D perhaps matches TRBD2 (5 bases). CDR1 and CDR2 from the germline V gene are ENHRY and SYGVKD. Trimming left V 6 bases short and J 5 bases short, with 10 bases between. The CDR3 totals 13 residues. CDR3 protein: CAIRPRGTGELFF. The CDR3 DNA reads TGTGCCATCAGGCCCCGAGGGACCGGGGAGCTGTTTTTT.

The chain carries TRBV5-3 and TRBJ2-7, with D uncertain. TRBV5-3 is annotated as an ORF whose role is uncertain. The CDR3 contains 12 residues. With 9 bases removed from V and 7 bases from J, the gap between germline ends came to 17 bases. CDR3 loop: CATPLRFWEQYF. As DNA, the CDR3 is TGTGCCACCCCCTTACGGTTTTGGGAGCAGTACTTC.

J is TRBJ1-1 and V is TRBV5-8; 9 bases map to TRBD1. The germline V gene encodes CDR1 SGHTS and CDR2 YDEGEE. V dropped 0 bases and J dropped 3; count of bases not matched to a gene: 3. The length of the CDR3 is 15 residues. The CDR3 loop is CASSLEGQGDTEAFF. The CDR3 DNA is TGTGCCAGCAGCTTGGAGGGACAGGGAGACACTGAAGCTTTCTTT. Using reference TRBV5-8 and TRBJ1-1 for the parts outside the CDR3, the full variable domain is EAGVTQSPTHLIKTRGQQATLRCSPISGHTSVYWYQQALGLGLQFLLWYDEGEERNRGNFPPRFSGRQFPNYSSELNVNALELEDSALYLCASSLEGQGDTEAFFGQGTRLTVV.

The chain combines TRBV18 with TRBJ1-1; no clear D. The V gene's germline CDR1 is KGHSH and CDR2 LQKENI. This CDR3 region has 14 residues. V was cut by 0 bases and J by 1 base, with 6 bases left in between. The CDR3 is CASSPPSTNTEAFF. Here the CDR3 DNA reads TGTGCCAGCTCACCACCCAGTACGAACACTGAAGCTTTCTTT.

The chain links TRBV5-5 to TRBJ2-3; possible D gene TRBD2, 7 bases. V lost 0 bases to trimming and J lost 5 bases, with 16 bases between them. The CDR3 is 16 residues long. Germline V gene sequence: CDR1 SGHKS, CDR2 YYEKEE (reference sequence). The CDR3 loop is CASSLDVGGLGDTQYF. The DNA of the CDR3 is TGTGCCAGCAGCTTGGATGTCGGGGGGCTCGGAGATACGCAGTATTTT.

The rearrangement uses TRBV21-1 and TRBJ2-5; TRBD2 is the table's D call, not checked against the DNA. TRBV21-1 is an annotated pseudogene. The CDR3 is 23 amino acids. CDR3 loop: CASSKFLIKFRLAGPAFGETQYF. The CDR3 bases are TGTGCCAGCAGCAAATTTTTGATCAAGTTTCGGCTAGCGGGCCCCGCATTCGGAGAGACCCAGTACTTC.

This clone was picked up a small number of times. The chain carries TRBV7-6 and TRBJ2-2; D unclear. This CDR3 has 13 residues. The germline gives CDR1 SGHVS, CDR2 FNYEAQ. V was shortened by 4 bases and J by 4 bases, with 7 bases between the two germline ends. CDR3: CASSSSGTGELFF. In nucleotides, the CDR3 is TGTGCCAGCAGCTCCTCGGGCACCGGGGAGCTGTTTTTT.